This T cell receptor beta chain was recorded in a study of T cell responses to AZD1222 COVID-19 vaccine. The method was immunoSEQ multiplex PCR; TCRdb's version includes in-frame clones alone and lacks a portion of them. The repertoire has 150,000 to 180,000 clones, roughly 90% of them found once; the top ten carry about 20%. The sequence derives from an adult in good health. The input for sequencing was peripheral blood, taken on day 0 of AZD1222 vaccination.

The CDR3 DNA follows: TGCGCCAGCAGCCAAGAGGGGGACAGAGGGGTTGCACCCCTCCACTTT. It translates to CASSQEGDRGVAPLHF. V is TRBV4-1 and J is TRBJ1-6, with TRBD1 matching 7 bases. CDR1 is MGHRA and CDR2 is YSYEKL in the germline V gene. The CDR3 runs 16 residues. V dropped 0 bases and J dropped 11; count of bases not matched to a gene: 10.